This is a list of T cell receptor beta chains from one sample in a study of T cell responses to AZD1222 COVID-19 vaccine. Profiling relied on immunoSEQ multiplex PCR, and the TCRdb table lists in-frame clones only, not all of them. The sample contains 150,000 or so clones, 75% to 95% of which appear only once. Source: peripheral blood, taken on day 0 of MenACWY control vaccination. The source of these receptors is an adult in good health. Each CDR3 is given with its conserved first and last residue. Each record gives: V gene, clone size, D gene, J gene, CDR3 protein, CDR3 DNA. D genes are given only for firm matches. Some rows mark clone size as missing; the rest say once, few, many or name a class of expanded clone.

>TRBV5-1|NA|NA|TRBJ1-2
CASSFKEFNYGYTF
TGCGCCAGCAGCTTTAAGGAGTTTAACTATGGCTACACCTTC
>TRBV11-2|NA|NA|TRBJ1-1
CASSLVWNTEAFF
TGTGCCAGCAGCTTAGTCTGGAACACTGAAGCTTTCTTT
>TRBV18|NA|NA|TRBJ1-1
CASSPPQGTEAFF
TGTGCCAGCTCACCACCGCAGGGCACTGAAGCTTTCTTT
>TRBV5-4|NA|NA|TRBJ1-3
CASSSGDVGNTIYF
TGTGCCAGCAGCTCAGGGGACGTGGGGAACACCATATATTTT
>TRBV28|NA|NA|TRBJ1-2
CASSRGSTTVLGYTF
TGTGCCAGCAGTCGCGGGTCGACTACCGTTTTGGGCTACACCTTC
>TRBV29-1|NA|NA|TRBJ1-2
CSAWTRLGYTF
TGCAGCGCTTGGACGAGGTTAGGCTACACCTTC
>TRBV3-1/TRBV3-2|NA|TRBD1|TRBJ1-1
CASSHTPGTGGIGTEAFF
TGTGCCAGCAGCCATACCCCCGGGACAGGGGGCATTGGCACTGAAGCTTTCTTT
>TRBV11-3|NA|NA|TRBJ2-1
CASSPLGTSHGNEQFF
TGTGCCAGCAGCCCCCTTGGGACCAGTCATGGGAATGAGCAGTTCTTC
>TRBV2|NA|TRBD2|TRBJ2-4
CASSERVRAGDRNIQYF
TGTGCCAGCAGTGAAAGGGTGAGAGCGGGAGACAGAAACATTCAGTACTTC
>TRBV5-4|once|TRBD2|TRBJ2-1
CASSLRTSGRDEQFF
TGTGCCAGCAGCTTGCGTACTAGCGGACGGGATGAGCAGTTCTTC
>TRBV27|NA|TRBD1|TRBJ2-7
CVTGQGSHEQYF
TGTGTTACGGGACAGGGGTCGCACGAGCAGTACTTC
>TRBV3-1/TRBV3-2|NA|TRBD1|TRBJ1-1
CASSQDRRGTVF
TGTGCCAGCAGCCAAGATCGAAGAGGGACAGTCTTT
>TRBV6-5|NA|NA|TRBJ2-2
CASSQFGDGELFF
TGTGCCAGCAGCCAATTCGGGGATGGGGAGCTGTTTTTT
>TRBV9|once|TRBD1|TRBJ2-7
CASSGAGQGGLPAYEQYF
TGTGCCAGCAGCGGAGCGGGACAGGGGGGCCTTCCGGCCTACGAGCAGTACTTC
>TRBV5-4|NA|NA|TRBJ2-5
CASRKHLQETQYF
TGTGCCAGCAGAAAGCACCTACAAGAGACCCAGTACTTC
>TRBV5-1|NA|NA|TRBJ2-2
CASSSPTLTGELFF
TGCGCCAGCAGCTCACCGACATTAACCGGGGAGCTGTTTTTT
>TRBV5-1|NA|TRBD2|TRBJ2-3
CASSLGTSGRGGTDTQYF
TGCGCCAGCAGCCTCGGGACTAGCGGGAGGGGCGGCACAGATACGCAGTATTTT
>TRBV4-2|NA|TRBD1|TRBJ1-1
CASSQDFRQGPGTEAFF
TGTGCCAGCAGCCAAGATTTTAGACAGGGACCGGGGACTGAAGCTTTCTTT
>TRBV6-5|once|TRBD2|TRBJ2-7
CASRTSGGTYEQYF
TGTGCCAGCAGAACTAGCGGGGGAACCTACGAGCAGTACTTC
>TRBV29-1|NA|NA|TRBJ1-5
CSVELERNQPQHF
TGCAGCGTTGAACTGGAACGCAATCAGCCCCAGCATTTT
>TRBV29-1|NA|NA|TRBJ1-4
CSVVATNEKLFF
TGCAGCGTTGTAGCAACTAATGAAAAACTGTTTTTT
>TRBV27|NA|TRBD2|TRBJ2-7
CASSLGGGGLGEQYF
TGTGCCAGCAGTTTAGGCGGGGGGGGCCTGGGCGAGCAGTACTTC
>TRBV27|NA|NA|TRBJ2-7
CASSFSAEALSYEQYF
TGTGCCAGCAGTTTTTCAGCGGAAGCTCTATCCTACGAGCAGTACTTC
>TRBV6-5|once|TRBD2|TRBJ2-7
CASSSRTSGTYEQYF
TGTGCCAGCAGTAGTAGGACTAGCGGGACCTACGAGCAGTACTTC
>TRBV19|NA|NA|TRBJ1-5
CASSTTAHSNQPQHF
TGTGCCAGTAGTACCACCGCACATAGCAATCAGCCCCAGCATTTT
>TRBV29-1|NA|TRBD1|TRBJ2-1
CSVDRGNEQFF
TGCAGCGTCGACAGGGGAAATGAGCAGTTCTTC
>TRBV5-1|NA|NA|TRBJ2-7
CASNPGFSGGEQYF
TGCGCCAGCAACCCAGGGTTTTCTGGTGGCGAGCAGTACTTC
>TRBV5-6|NA|NA|TRBJ1-5
CASSFGVGRASNQPQHF
TGTGCCAGCAGCTTCGGAGTTGGAAGGGCTAGCAATCAGCCCCAGCATTTT
>TRBV12-3/TRBV12-4|NA|NA|TRBJ2-2
CASNSRGTGELFF
TGTGCCAGCAATTCCCGGGGGACCGGGGAGCTGTTTTTT
>TRBV5-1|NA|NA|TRBJ1-2
CASGTRGGYTF
TGCGCCAGCGGTACCAGGGGTGGCTACACCTTC
>TRBV18|NA|NA|TRBJ1-3
CASSPGGTGNTIYF
TGTGCCAGCTCACCAGGGGGTACTGGAAACACCATATATTTT
>TRBV5-1|NA|TRBD1|TRBJ2-7
CASSLTPGDRVYEQYF
TGCGCCAGCAGCTTAACTCCCGGGGACAGGGTCTACGAGCAGTACTTC
>TRBV5-6|NA|NA|TRBJ2-7
CASSLRAGQYF
TGTGCCAGCAGCTTGCGGGCAGGACAGTACTTC
>TRBV9|NA|TRBD1|TRBJ1-1
CASSVRQGTEAFF
TGTGCCAGCAGCGTCCGACAGGGCACTGAAGCTTTCTTT
>TRBV2|NA|NA|TRBJ1-2
CASSTGASYGYTF
TGTGCCAGCAGCACGGGGGCTAGCTATGGCTACACCTTC
>TRBV3-1/TRBV3-2|NA|TRBD1|TRBJ2-2
CASSSTGETNTGELFF
TGTGCCAGCAGCTCGACAGGGGAAACGAACACCGGGGAGCTGTTTTTT
>TRBV4-2|many|TRBD2|TRBJ2-5
CASSQGSSGKGETQYF
TGTGCCAGCAGCCAAGGATCCAGCGGGAAAGGGGAGACCCAGTACTTC
>TRBV11-2|NA|TRBD1|TRBJ2-2
CASSLGDRDTGELFF
TGTGCCAGCAGCTTAGGGGACAGGGACACCGGGGAGCTGTTTTTT
>TRBV6-2/TRBV6-3|NA|NA|TRBJ2-5
CASSRPPRGQETQYF
TGTGCCAGCAGCCGACCCCCGAGGGGGCAAGAGACCCAGTACTTC
>TRBV6-5|NA|NA|TRBJ1-2
CASRSRDGYGYTF
TGTGCCAGCAGAAGCAGGGACGGCTATGGCTACACCTTC
>TRBV7-8|NA|NA|TRBJ2-2
CASSPHRVTGELFF
TGTGCCAGCAGCCCACACAGAGTGACCGGGGAGCTGTTTTTT
>TRBV11-1|once|NA|TRBJ1-2
CASSPDKNYGYTF
TGTGCCAGCAGCCCTGACAAGAACTATGGCTACACCTTC
>TRBV7-8|NA|NA|TRBJ1-5
CASSLAGQPQHF
TGTGCCAGCAGCTTAGCCGGTCAGCCCCAGCATTTT